A selection of T cell receptor beta chains follows, all from one sample in a study of CD8+CD57+ T cells in acquired aplastic anemia. TCRdb independently ran MiXCR on the reads; one entry per CDR3 protein. The table lists 400,000 to 450,000 distinct CDR3 sequences, 65% to 80% of them singletons. The sequencing input was sorted CD4+, CD8+, or CD8+CD57+ T cells (not recorded which) from PBMCs. The receptors derive from a human donor in good health, serving as a control. Each CDR3 is given with its conserved first and last residue. The D gene is left open where the match is weak. Expanded clones are given a class, and other clones once, few, many or no size at all.

d_call: NA; clone_size: NA; j_call: TRBJ2-1; v_call: TRBV7-9; cdr3_nt: TGTGCCAGCAGCTCCCACCTTGGTAGCGGTCCTTACTACTTCTTC; cdr3_aa: CASSSHLGSGPYYFF
d_call: NA; clone_size: few; j_call: TRBJ2-5; v_call: TRBV29-1; cdr3_nt: TGCAGCGTTGTTCCGGAAGAGACCCAGTACTTC; cdr3_aa: CSVVPEETQYF
d_call: TRBD1; clone_size: many; j_call: TRBJ2-7; v_call: TRBV29-1; cdr3_nt: TGCAGCGTTGGGCGAAGCGGGACAGGGGCCTACGAGCAGTACTTC; cdr3_aa: CSVGRSGTGAYEQYF
d_call: TRBD1; clone_size: NA; j_call: TRBJ1-2; v_call: TRBV7-9; cdr3_nt: TGTGCCAGCAGCTTGGGACAGGTGTCGTGGTCTGGCCACACCTTC; cdr3_aa: CASSLGQVSWSGHTF
d_call: NA; clone_size: NA; j_call: TRBJ1-1; v_call: TRBV7-3; cdr3_nt: TGTGCCAGCAGCCTAAAAGGGGAGAGTGAAGCTTTCTTT; cdr3_aa: CASSLKGESEAFF
d_call: NA; clone_size: many; j_call: TRBJ2-7; v_call: TRBV30; cdr3_nt: TGTGCCTGGAGTCAGGGGACACCAACCTACGAGCAGTACTTC; cdr3_aa: CAWSQGTPTYEQYF
d_call: NA; clone_size: few; j_call: TRBJ2-3; v_call: TRBV10-3; cdr3_nt: TGTGCCATCGGCCGGGGGCAGTATTTT; cdr3_aa: CAIGRGQYF
d_call: TRBD1; clone_size: many; j_call: TRBJ1-5; v_call: TRBV5-5; cdr3_nt: TGTGCCAGCAGCGACAGGGGCAATCAGCCCCAGCATTTT; cdr3_aa: CASSDRGNQPQHF
d_call: NA; clone_size: many; j_call: TRBJ2-7; v_call: TRBV4-3; cdr3_nt: TGCGCCAGCAGCCATGACCATTCAGGGTCCTACGAGCAGTACTTC; cdr3_aa: CASSHDHSGSYEQYF
d_call: NA; clone_size: NA; j_call: TRBJ2-7; v_call: TRBV7-2; cdr3_nt: TGTGCCAGCAGCACAACTAGCCCCTCCTACGAGCAGTACTTC; cdr3_aa: CASSTTSPSYEQYF
d_call: NA; clone_size: NA; j_call: TRBJ1-2; v_call: TRBV9; cdr3_nt: TGTGCCAGTAGAGAGGGGTCGGCGCCCGGCGACACGTTC; cdr3_aa: CASREGSAPGDTF
d_call: NA; clone_size: NA; j_call: TRBJ1-1; v_call: TRBV20-1; cdr3_nt: TGCAGTGGGACGGCGCAAGGGATCACTGAAGCTTTCTTT; cdr3_aa: CSGTAQGITEAFF
d_call: NA; clone_size: few; j_call: TRBJ2-7; v_call: TRBV15; cdr3_nt: TGTGCCACCAGCAGACTGCCGTATTCCTACGAGCAGTACTTC; cdr3_aa: CATSRLPYSYEQYF
d_call: NA; clone_size: many; j_call: TRBJ1-4; v_call: TRBV30; cdr3_nt: TGTGCCTGGAGAGGGGGTTGGGGTGAAAAACTGTTTTTT; cdr3_aa: CAWRGGWGEKLFF
d_call: NA; clone_size: NA; j_call: TRBJ1-2; v_call: TRBV7-8; cdr3_nt: TGTGCCAGCAGCATAGCGGGCAGGGTGAATGCCTACACCTACACCTTC; cdr3_aa: CASSIAGRVNAYTYTF
d_call: TRBD1; clone_size: many; j_call: TRBJ2-1; v_call: TRBV6-2/TRBV6-3; cdr3_nt: TGTGCCAGCAGTTACAGGGGGCTGGAGCAGTTCTTC; cdr3_aa: CASSYRGLEQFF
d_call: NA; clone_size: NA; j_call: TRBJ2-1; v_call: TRBV9; cdr3_nt: TGTGCCAGCAGCGTAACCGCAGGGGGGGCATCTGAGCAGTTCTTC; cdr3_aa: CASSVTAGGASEQFF
d_call: TRBD1; clone_size: many; j_call: TRBJ2-3; v_call: TRBV27; cdr3_nt: TGTGCCAGCAGTACAGGGGTTGGGGACACAGATACGCAGTATTTT; cdr3_aa: CASSTGVGDTDTQYF
d_call: TRBD2; clone_size: many; j_call: TRBJ2-3; v_call: TRBV10-1; cdr3_nt: TGCGCCAGCAGCGCTAGCGGGGGGGTTCTCGATACGCAGTATTTT; cdr3_aa: CASSASGGVLDTQYF
d_call: NA; clone_size: once; j_call: TRBJ1-3; v_call: TRBV20-1; cdr3_nt: TGCAGTGCCAGAATACCGCAGGGATACGAGCTGGGCACCATATATTTT; cdr3_aa: CSARIPQGYELGTIYF
d_call: NA; clone_size: many; j_call: TRBJ2-7; v_call: TRBV10-3; cdr3_nt: TGTGCCATCAGTGACCTTGGGTCGAAACAGGGTATCTACGAGCAGTACTTC; cdr3_aa: CAISDLGSKQGIYEQYF
d_call: NA; clone_size: NA; j_call: TRBJ1-5; v_call: TRBV7-9; cdr3_nt: NA; cdr3_aa: CASSLTGAGQYFGHF
d_call: NA; clone_size: NA; j_call: TRBJ2-6; v_call: TRBV4-1; cdr3_nt: TGCGCCAGCACCACGGCGGGATATTCTGGGGCCAACGTCCTGACTTTC; cdr3_aa: CASTTAGYSGANVLTF
d_call: NA; clone_size: NA; j_call: TRBJ1-1; v_call: TRBV20-1; cdr3_nt: TGCAGTGCGATGACAAGGCGGAATAGCACTTTCTTT; cdr3_aa: CSAMTRRNSTFF
d_call: NA; clone_size: NA; j_call: TRBJ2-7; v_call: TRBV7-3; cdr3_nt: TGTGCCAGCAGTATTGCCGCCACAGATACGCAGGATTTTTACTTC; cdr3_aa: CASSIAATDTQDFYF
d_call: TRBD2; clone_size: many; j_call: TRBJ2-1; v_call: TRBV2; cdr3_nt: TGTGCCAGCAGTGCAACCCTAGCGGAAGACAATGAGCAGTTCTTC; cdr3_aa: CASSATLAEDNEQFF
d_call: NA; clone_size: NA; j_call: TRBJ2-7; v_call: TRBV19; cdr3_nt: TGTGCCAGTAGTATACCGAGGCGGGCCTACGAGCAGTACTTC; cdr3_aa: CASSIPRRAYEQYF
d_call: NA; clone_size: NA; j_call: TRBJ1-6; v_call: TRBV24-1; cdr3_nt: TGTGCCACCAGTGGTTTAATGGGGGGGAATTCACCCCTCCACTTT; cdr3_aa: CATSGLMGGNSPLHF
d_call: TRBD1; clone_size: NA; j_call: TRBJ2-1; v_call: TRBV20-1; cdr3_nt: TGCAGTGCTAGGCCGGGACAGAGGAGGGGACAGGGCTACAATGAGCAGTTCTTC; cdr3_aa: CSARPGQRRGQGYNEQFF
d_call: TRBD1; clone_size: NA; j_call: TRBJ2-2; v_call: TRBV24-1; cdr3_nt: TGTGCCACCAGTGAACCAGGGGGAGACAACACCGGGGAGCTGTTTTTT; cdr3_aa: CATSEPGGDNTGELFF
d_call: TRBD1; clone_size: NA; j_call: TRBJ1-5; v_call: TRBV7-2; cdr3_nt: TGTGCCAGCAGCCTTACCGGGACAGGGACAGGGGAGCAGCAGCATTTT; cdr3_aa: CASSLTGTGTGEQQHF
d_call: NA; clone_size: NA; j_call: TRBJ2-4; v_call: TRBV7-3; cdr3_nt: TGTGCCAGCAGCTTGGTGAGAGGGCCGGGCAAAAACATTCAGTACTTC; cdr3_aa: CASSLVRGPGKNIQYF
d_call: NA; clone_size: many; j_call: TRBJ1-4; v_call: TRBV20-1; cdr3_nt: TGCAGTGCTAGAGGGCAGGGGAGCGAAAAACTGTTTTTT; cdr3_aa: CSARGQGSEKLFF
d_call: TRBD2; clone_size: NA; j_call: TRBJ2-7; v_call: TRBV20-1; cdr3_nt: TGCAGTGCTAGGGTGACTAGCGGGGGGGCGCGGTCCTACGAGCAGTACTTC; cdr3_aa: CSARVTSGGARSYEQYF
d_call: TRBD1; clone_size: many; j_call: TRBJ2-7; v_call: TRBV3-1; cdr3_nt: TGTGCCAGCAGTCAAACAGGGGGCGCGGGTACCTACGAGCAGTACTTC; cdr3_aa: CASSQTGGAGTYEQYF
d_call: TRBD1; clone_size: NA; j_call: TRBJ1-2; v_call: TRBV7-7; cdr3_nt: TGTCCCAGCAGCAGGCCGGGACAGGGGGCTGGCTATGGCTACACCTTC; cdr3_aa: CPSSRPGQGAGYGYTF
d_call: NA; clone_size: NA; j_call: TRBJ1-5; v_call: TRBV6-1; cdr3_nt: TGTGCCAGCAGTGAGACAGGTAATCAGCCCCAGCATTTT; cdr3_aa: CASSETGNQPQHF
d_call: NA; clone_size: NA; j_call: TRBJ2-7; v_call: TRBV9; cdr3_nt: TGTGCCAGCAGCGTTCAGGGTGGCTACGCTGAATACTTC; cdr3_aa: CASSVQGGYAEYF
d_call: TRBD1; clone_size: NA; j_call: TRBJ1-1; v_call: TRBV5-1; cdr3_nt: TGCGCCAGCAGCTTCACAGGGGCTGAGGTCACTGAAGCTTTCTTT; cdr3_aa: CASSFTGAEVTEAFF
d_call: NA; clone_size: NA; j_call: TRBJ1-1; v_call: TRBV5-4; cdr3_nt: TGTGCCAGCACCTCCCCCGGGGAGAACACTGAAGCTTTCTTT; cdr3_aa: CASTSPGENTEAFF
d_call: NA; clone_size: NA; j_call: TRBJ1-1; v_call: TRBV9; cdr3_nt: TGTGCCAGCAGCGCGGGAGGGTGGGACACTGAAGCTTTCTTT; cdr3_aa: CASSAGGWDTEAFF
d_call: NA; clone_size: many; j_call: TRBJ1-1; v_call: TRBV20-1; cdr3_nt: TGCAGTGCTTCCCGGGGGGGGGGAGCTTTCTTT; cdr3_aa: CSASRGGGAFF
d_call: NA; clone_size: many; j_call: TRBJ1-1; v_call: TRBV15; cdr3_nt: TGTGCCACCAGCATATGGACGAAGAACACTGAAGCTTTCTTT; cdr3_aa: CATSIWTKNTEAFF
d_call: NA; clone_size: once; j_call: TRBJ1-6; v_call: TRBV19; cdr3_nt: TGTGCCAGTAGTATGGTGAATTCACCCCAGCATTTC; cdr3_aa: CASSMVNSPQHF
d_call: TRBD2; clone_size: NA; j_call: TRBJ2-5; v_call: TRBV19; cdr3_nt: TGTGCCAGTACCCACCAAGCGGGACCCAAGAGAACCCAGTACTTC; cdr3_aa: CASTHQAGPKRTQYF
d_call: NA; clone_size: NA; j_call: TRBJ2-7; v_call: TRBV7-9; cdr3_nt: TGTGCCAGCAGCTTGGGGGAGGAACAAGAGACCCAGTACTACTTC; cdr3_aa: CASSLGEEQETQYYF
d_call: NA; clone_size: once; j_call: TRBJ1-2; v_call: TRBV5-1; cdr3_nt: TGCGCCAGCAGCAACACCCTTGGCTACACCTTC; cdr3_aa: CASSNTLGYTF
d_call: NA; clone_size: NA; j_call: TRBJ1-6; v_call: TRBV9; cdr3_nt: TGTGCCAGCAGCCTGACAGAAAATTTCCCCCTCCACTTT; cdr3_aa: CASSLTENFPLHF
d_call: NA; clone_size: NA; j_call: TRBJ2-7; v_call: TRBV20-1; cdr3_nt: TGCAGTGCTAGCCATCCCCACTCCTACGAGCAGTACTTC; cdr3_aa: CSASHPHSYEQYF
d_call: TRBD2; clone_size: NA; j_call: TRBJ2-7; v_call: TRBV2; cdr3_nt: TGTGCCACCACCACTGCGGGAGACGACCACCCCCAGCACTTT; cdr3_aa: CATTTAGDDHPQHF
d_call: NA; clone_size: NA; j_call: TRBJ1-1; v_call: TRBV19; cdr3_nt: TGTGCCAGTAGTAGGGGTGCCACTGAAGCTTTCTTT; cdr3_aa: CASSRGATEAFF
d_call: TRBD1; clone_size: NA; j_call: TRBJ1-2; v_call: TRBV10-3; cdr3_nt: TGTGCCACCAGTCCGCGGCTACAGGGGTTCTACAGATACACCTTT; cdr3_aa: CATSPRLQGFYRYTF
d_call: NA; clone_size: NA; j_call: TRBJ2-7; v_call: TRBV11-2; cdr3_nt: TGTGCCAGCAGCAACACACAGGGTCCGCGGGTAACCTACGAGCAGTACTTC; cdr3_aa: CASSNTQGPRVTYEQYF
d_call: NA; clone_size: NA; j_call: TRBJ1-5; v_call: TRBV5-1; cdr3_nt: TGCGCCAGCAGCTTGATTCCGGAGAGCACTTCTAATCAGCCCCAGCATTTT; cdr3_aa: CASSLIPESTSNQPQHF
d_call: NA; clone_size: many; j_call: TRBJ1-2; v_call: TRBV6-5; cdr3_nt: TGTGCCACCCCCGGCAGCTATGGCTACACCTTC; cdr3_aa: CATPGSYGYTF
d_call: NA; clone_size: NA; j_call: TRBJ2-7; v_call: TRBV20-1; cdr3_nt: TGCAGTGCTAGAGAGGGTGGTCACGAGAAGTACTTC; cdr3_aa: CSAREGGHEKYF